These T cell receptor beta chains were read from a single sample in a study of control samples from healthy donors and cancer patients. Sequencing used immunoSEQ multiplex PCR; TCRdb keeps in-frame clones, though not all of them. The data show some 76,000 clones, with under 90% seen just once and over 8% held by the top ten. Sequenced sample: PBMCs. The source of these receptors is a woman aged 45-65 years with colorectal cancer. The CDR3 runs from the conserved cysteine through the conserved F or W. The D gene is left open where the match is weak. Only part of the rows carry a size: once, few, many, or a class if the clone is expanded.

V gene	D gene	clone size	J gene	CDR3 protein	CDR3 DNA
TRBV2	-	-	TRBJ2-4	CASSEDRTGRDIQYF	TGTGCCAGCAGTGAAGATAGGACAGGGAGGGACATTCAGTACTTC
TRBV7-3	-	-	TRBJ1-2	CASSLKDTWLRGYTF	TGTGCCAGCAGCTTAAAGGACACCTGGTTAAGGGGCTACACCTTC
TRBV5-8	-	-	TRBJ1-6	CASSFRGQANSPLHF	TGTGCCAGCAGCTTTCGCGGACAAGCAAATTCACCCCTCCACTTT
TRBV6-4	-	-	TRBJ2-3	CASSPTYNTDTQYF	TGTGCCAGCTCCCCTACCTATAACACAGATACGCAGTATTTT
TRBV28	TRBD1	-	TRBJ1-2	CASRPTGGGVYGYTF	TGTGCCAGCAGACCTACAGGGGGCGGTGTCTATGGCTACACCTTC
TRBV6-4	TRBD1	-	TRBJ1-2	CASSVTGGESRYYGYTF	TGTGCCAGCAGTGTAACAGGGGGCGAGTCGAGGTACTATGGCTACACCTTC
TRBV7-2	-	-	TRBJ1-6	CASSLPVGRANSPLHF	TGTGCCAGCAGCTTACCCGTTGGCAGGGCTAATTCACCCCTCCACTTT
TRBV19	-	once	TRBJ1-2	CASSIESQRGGYTF	TGTGCCAGTAGTATAGAAAGCCAAAGGGGGGGCTACACCTTC
TRBV2	-	-	TRBJ2-1	CASSQYSYNEQFF	TGTGCCAGCAGTCAGTACTCCTACAATGAGCAGTTCTTC
TRBV6-4	TRBD2	-	TRBJ2-1	CASSDGTSGGAEQFF	TGTGCCAGCAGTGACGGGACTAGCGGGGGGGCTGAGCAGTTCTTC
TRBV5-3	-	-	TRBJ1-3	CARSSRQACQRNTIYF	TGTGCCAGAAGCTCCCGGCAGGCCTGTCAGAGAAACACCATATATTTT
TRBV10-2	-	-	TRBJ1-3	CASSESSGAWNTIYF	TGCGCCAGCAGTGAGTCGTCTGGGGCCTGGAACACCATATATTTT
TRBV2	-	-	TRBJ1-5	CASSEAGISNQPQHF	TGTGCCAGCAGTGAAGCCGGCATTAGCAATCAGCCCCAGCATTTT
TRBV7-2	-	-	TRBJ1-1	CASRNGQLGDTEAFF	TGTGCCAGCAGGAACGGACAGCTGGGGGACACTGAAGCTTTCTTT
TRBV28	-	-	TRBJ1-1	CASSPANLNTEAFF	TGTGCCAGCAGTCCAGCGAACTTGAACACTGAAGCTTTCTTT
TRBV7-9	-	-	TRBJ1-4	CASRPTGHEKLFF	TGTGCCAGCAGACCTACAGGGCACGAAAAACTGTTTTTT
TRBV2	TRBD1	-	TRBJ1-2	CASSRQGAVPGYTF	TGTGCCAGCAGTAGACAGGGGGCTGTTCCTGGCTACACCTTC
TRBV7-2	-	-	TRBJ2-6	CASRPGGSRGGANVLTF	TGTGCCAGCAGACCAGGGGGGTCCCGAGGTGGGGCCAACGTCCTGACTTTC
TRBV12-3/TRBV12-4	TRBD1	-	TRBJ1-2	CASSPGQDYGYTF	TGTGCCAGCAGCCCGGGACAGGATTATGGCTACACCTTC
TRBV4-1	-	-	TRBJ2-1	CASSQEVGVNEQFF	TGCGCCAGCAGCCAAGAGGTGGGGGTCAATGAGCAGTTCTTC
TRBV3-1/TRBV3-2	-	-	TRBJ2-3	CASSLGVTQYF	TGTGCCAGCAGCCTGGGCGTTACGCAGTATTTT
TRBV30	TRBD1	-	TRBJ1-2	CAWSFQGGHYGYTF	TGTGCCTGGAGTTTTCAGGGGGGCCACTATGGCTACACCTTC
TRBV4-1	-	-	TRBJ1-2	CASSQDLRADVYGYTF	TGCGCCAGCAGCCAAGATCTCAGGGCAGATGTCTATGGCTACACCTTC
TRBV5-6	-	-	TRBJ1-6	CASSLLGAGPRGPLHF	TGTGCCAGCAGCTTGTTGGGCGCGGGCCCCCGGGGGCCCCTCCACTTT
TRBV7-2	-	-	TRBJ1-2	CASSYGTSYGYTF	TGTGCCAGCAGCTATGGGACATCTTATGGCTACACCTTC
TRBV27	TRBD1	-	TRBJ1-2	CASSRDYRGSYGYTF	TGTGCCAGCAGCCGGGATTACAGGGGATCCTATGGCTACACCTTC
TRBV2	-	-	TRBJ1-2	CASSSSGERGYTF	TGTGCCAGCAGCTCGTCTGGGGAGAGGGGCTACACCTTC